This T cell receptor beta chain was profiled in a study of blood T cell repertoires in COVID-19. Study details: Sources were T cells, B-cell-depleted T cells, or PBMCs; the material itself was cDNA or gDNA.

This clone has only a few counts. V was pared by 8 bases and J by 1 base, with 6 bases between. Germline V gene data show CDR1 as ENHRY and CDR2 as SYGVKD. The CDR3 sequence is 12 residues long. In the source study's methods: Nucleated cell counts were estimated from reference gene primer amplification. The assay was immunoSEQ multiplex PCR, and TCRdb's table has in-frame clones only and misses some. V, J and clone size are those of that table, while D and trimming were read from the DNA. The data contain under 95,000 clones, roughly 87% of them seen just once; the ten biggest clones take up over 8.5%.

The chain combines TRBV10-3 with TRBJ1-3; D might be TRBD1 (6 bases). Sequences were obtained from peripheral blood. The sequence was obtained from a man aged 50 or older with acute or convalescent COVID-19. DNA of the CDR3: TGTGCCATCCAGGGGTCTGGAAACACCATATATTTT. Its protein product is CAIQGSGNTIYF.